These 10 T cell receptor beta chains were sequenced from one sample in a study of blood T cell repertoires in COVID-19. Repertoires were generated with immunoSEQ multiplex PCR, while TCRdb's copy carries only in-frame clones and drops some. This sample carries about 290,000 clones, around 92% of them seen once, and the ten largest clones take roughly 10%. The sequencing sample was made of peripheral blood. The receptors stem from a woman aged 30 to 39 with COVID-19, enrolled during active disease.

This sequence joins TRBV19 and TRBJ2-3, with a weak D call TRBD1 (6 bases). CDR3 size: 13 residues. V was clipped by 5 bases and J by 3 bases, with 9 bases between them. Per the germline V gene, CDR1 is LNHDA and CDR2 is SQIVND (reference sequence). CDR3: CASSRQVTDTQYF. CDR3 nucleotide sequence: TGTGCCAGTAGTCGACAGGTGACAGATACGCAGTATTTT.

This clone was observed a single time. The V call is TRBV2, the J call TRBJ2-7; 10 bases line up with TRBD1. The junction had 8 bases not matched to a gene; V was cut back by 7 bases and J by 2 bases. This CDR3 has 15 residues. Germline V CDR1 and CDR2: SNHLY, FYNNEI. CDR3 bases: TGTGCCAGCACCCCGGGACAGGGGTTCACCTACGAGCAGTACTTC. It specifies CASTPGQGFTYEQYF.

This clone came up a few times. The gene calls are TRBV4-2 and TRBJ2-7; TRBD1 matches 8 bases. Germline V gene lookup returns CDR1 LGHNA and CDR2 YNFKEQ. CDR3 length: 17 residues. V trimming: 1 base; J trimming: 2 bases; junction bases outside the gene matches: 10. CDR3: CASSQGTRDRLAYEQYF. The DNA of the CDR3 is TGTGCCAGCAGCCAAGGCACCCGGGACAGGTTAGCCTACGAGCAGTACTTC.

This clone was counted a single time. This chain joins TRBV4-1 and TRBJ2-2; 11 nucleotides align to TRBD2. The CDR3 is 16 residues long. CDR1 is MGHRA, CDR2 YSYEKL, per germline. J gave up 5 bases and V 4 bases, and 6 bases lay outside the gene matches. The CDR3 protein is CASSPLAGGLTGELFF. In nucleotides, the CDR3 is TGCGCCAGCAGCCCCCTAGCGGGGGGACTGACCGGGGAGCTGTTTTTT.

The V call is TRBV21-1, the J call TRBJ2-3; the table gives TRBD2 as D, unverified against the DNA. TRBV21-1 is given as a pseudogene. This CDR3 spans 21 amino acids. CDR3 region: CASSKVNRTSRRRSWIDTQYF. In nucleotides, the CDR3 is TGTGCCAGCAGCAAAGTGAACAGAACAAGCAGAAGGAGGTCGTGGATAGATACGCAGTATTTT.

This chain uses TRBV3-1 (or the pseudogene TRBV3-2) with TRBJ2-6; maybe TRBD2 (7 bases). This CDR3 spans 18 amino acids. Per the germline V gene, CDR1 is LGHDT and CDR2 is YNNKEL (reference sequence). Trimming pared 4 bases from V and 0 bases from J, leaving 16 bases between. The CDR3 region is CASSRRLGGGSGANVLTF. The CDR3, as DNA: TGTGCCAGCAGCCGCCGGTTAGGGGGGGGCTCTGGGGCCAACGTCCTGACTTTC.

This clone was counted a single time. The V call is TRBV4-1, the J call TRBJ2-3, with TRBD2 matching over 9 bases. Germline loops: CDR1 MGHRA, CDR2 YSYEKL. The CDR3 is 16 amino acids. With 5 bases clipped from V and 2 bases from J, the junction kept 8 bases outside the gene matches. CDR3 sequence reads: CASSVVAGDTTDTQYF. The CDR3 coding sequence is TGCGCCAGCAGCGTAGTAGCGGGGGATACCACAGATACGCAGTATTTT.

DNA for the CDR3: TGTGCCAGCGGGTTTATGGGGGCGATGTTTTTAGGCTACACCTTC. It translates to CASGFMGAMFLGYTF. The chain employs TRBV28 and TRBJ1-2, with a weak D call TRBD1 (6 bases). This CDR3 region has 15 residues. V lost 8 bases and J lost 8, with 24 bases in between. Germline loops: CDR1 MDHEN, CDR2 SYDVKM.

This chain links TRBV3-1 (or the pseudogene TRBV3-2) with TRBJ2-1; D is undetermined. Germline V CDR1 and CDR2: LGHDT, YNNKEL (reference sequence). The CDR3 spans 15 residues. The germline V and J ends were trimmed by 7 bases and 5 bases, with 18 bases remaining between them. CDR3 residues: CASTPKTPSNNEQFF. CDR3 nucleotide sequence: TGTGCCAGCACCCCTAAGACACCCTCTAACAATGAGCAGTTCTTC.

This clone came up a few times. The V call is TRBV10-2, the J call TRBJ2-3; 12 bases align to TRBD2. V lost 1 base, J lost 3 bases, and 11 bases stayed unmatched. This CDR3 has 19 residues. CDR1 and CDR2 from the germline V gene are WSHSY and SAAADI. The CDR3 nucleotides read TGCGCCAGCAGTGAGTATTGGACTAGCGGGGCCGGGCGTACAGATACGCAGTATTTT. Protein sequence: CASSEYWTSGAGRTDTQYF.